This record covers a single TCR beta chain. Its antigen is unknown. This sample is drawn from a study of a mutant IDH1 vaccine in newly diagnosed glioma. Time point meaning: week 35, safety follow-up. A 20-mer mutant IDH1 peptide at 300 ug was injected subcutaneously with topical imiquimod. Vaccinations, eight in total, occurred in weeks 1, 3, 5, 7, 11, 15, 19, 23. Diagnosis in the donors showed new WHO grade 3 or 4 astrocytomas that were IDH1-mutant and ATRX-lost. With V trimmed by 6 bases and J by 4 bases, 4 bases remained unmatched. CDR3 length: 14 amino acids. Germline V gene data show CDR1 as MRHNA and CDR2 as SNTAGT. This table comes from immunoSEQ multiplex PCR, and its TCRdb copy is limited to in-frame clones, with some not included. This table holds around 30,000 clones, roughly 80% found once.

The sequences come from PBMCs, collected from a glioma patient whose treatment included an IDH1 peptide vaccine. The chain employs TRBV6-4 and TRBJ2-3, with 10 bases lining up with TRBD1. The TCR originated in a woman younger than 30 with glioma. The CDR3 here is CASSLGQGADTQYF. CDR3 DNA sequence: TGTGCCAGCAGCCTAGGACAGGGGGCAGATACGCAGTATTTT.